In its sample, the clone carrying this T cell receptor (beta chain) was seen many times. The antigen is not known. Time point noted: patch test 2, 6 weeks after DPC sensitization. Treatment specified: therapeutic diphenylcyclopropenone sensitization with weekly scalp DPC. These data belong to a study of human T cells and chemical hapten exposure. Unique molecular identifiers were linked by the library to individual cDNA molecules. MiXCR, run by TCRdb on the RACE reads, gives a single entry per CDR3 protein. The table records 330,000 or so distinct CDR3 sequences, over 6% of them present only once. Looked up from germline, CDR1 is KGHSH and CDR2 is LQKENI. The CDR3 loop spans 13 amino acids. V lost 6 bases and J lost 7, with 13 bases in between. Findings and caveats of the study: With DPC sensitization, TCRs exceeding 1 in 1000 frequency showed no change.

The clonotype was recovered from a woman aged 18-35 years with alopecia areata. Some clones in this sample may be carry-over from other donors' samples. Material: whole blood, obtained in connection with sensitization to the hapten diphenylcyclopropenone (DPC). V gene TRBV18 combines with J gene TRBJ1-5; unclear D gene. The CDR3 reads CASSPDEGQPQHF. For the CDR3, the DNA is TGTGCCAGCTCGCCCGACGAGGGCCAGCCCCAGCATTTT. Full variable domain (remainder filled in from reference TRBV18 and TRBJ1-5): NAGVMQNPRHLVRRRGQEARLRCSPMKGHSHVYWYRQLPEEGLKFMVYLQKENIIDESGMPKERFSAEFPKEGPSILRIQQVVRGDSAAYFCASSPDEGQPQHFGDGTRLSIL.